The text below deals with one T cell receptor beta chain. Its matching antigen is unknown. This sample was taken from a study of CD8 T cells in ankylosing spondylitis. Points from the study as a whole: Matched ankylosing spondylitis synovial fluid reportedly showed significant enrichment of disease-linked clones. In peripheral blood, disease-linked CD8+ clones occurred at relatively low frequencies. Certain motif variants had earlier been reported in reactive arthritis synovial fluid and blood. Made up of about eight highly homologous variants, a TCR beta motif appeared characteristic of ankylosing spondylitis blood.

Researchers built TCR beta libraries using quantitative 5'-RACE with molecular barcodes. A single record per CDR3 protein comes from TCRdb applying MiXCR to the 5' RACE reads. The table includes some 700,000 distinct CDR3 sequences, around 17% detected once. Germline V gene sequence: CDR1 MGHRA, CDR2 YSYEKL. Unmatched junction bases numbered 11, after V lost 4 bases and J lost 5 bases. The CDR3 is 15 residues long. Sequencing input: blood, either unsorted or a sorted T cell fraction (not recorded which). This receptor was taken from a male donor with ankylosing spondylitis. This chain uses TRBV4-1 with TRBJ2-7; the match to TRBD1 covers 7 bases. CDR3 protein: CASSPTGSLGHEQYF. As DNA, the CDR3 is TGCGCCAGCAGCCCGACAGGGTCCCTGGGGCACGAGCAGTACTTC.